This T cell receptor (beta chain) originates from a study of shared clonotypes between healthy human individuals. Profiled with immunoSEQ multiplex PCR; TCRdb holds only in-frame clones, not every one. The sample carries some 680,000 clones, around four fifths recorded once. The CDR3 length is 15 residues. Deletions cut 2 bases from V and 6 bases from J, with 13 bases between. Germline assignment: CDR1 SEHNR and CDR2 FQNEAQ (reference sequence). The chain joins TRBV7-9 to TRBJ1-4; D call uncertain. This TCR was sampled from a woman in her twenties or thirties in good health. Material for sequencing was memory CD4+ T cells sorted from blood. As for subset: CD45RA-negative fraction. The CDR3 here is CASSLLRELDEKLFF. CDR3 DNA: TGTGCCAGCAGCTTACTAAGGGAATTAGATGAAAAACTGTTTTTT.